The present T cell receptor (beta chain) was sequenced within a study of cytomegalovirus exposure and HLA in healthy donors. V shed 1 base and J 1 base; nucleotides not matched to a gene: 6. The CDR3 covers 17 residues. Looked up from germline, CDR1 is SGHDN and CDR2 is FVKESK. The donors gave bone marrow, and they were healthy. Overall study findings and caveats: Another analysis was done later, and it associated over 15,000 TCR beta sequences with HLA alleles at 0.05 false discovery rate. While the bulk of TCR sequences proved rare, some public TCRs turned up in many donors.

This clone was seen more than once but under ten times. Antigen specificity is unknown. The PCR contained 60 Vbeta and 13 Jbeta primers. Methods used by the authors: About 12 million of 70 million to 80 million unique TCR beta chains were shared, per a later count. Profiled with immunoSEQ multiplex PCR; TCRdb holds only in-frame clones, not every one. V and J calls and clone size are those listed in that table; D and trimming were worked out from the DNA. The sample records some 120,000 clones, 76% being singletons. What was sequenced was PBMCs. V is TRBV14 and J is TRBJ2-2; TRBD2 matches at 7 bases. The sequence was obtained from a man in his fifties or sixties in good health and CMV-seronegative. The CDR3 here is CASSQGIGTKNTGELFF. The CDR3 region has the DNA TGTGCCAGCAGCCAAGGAATCGGGACTAAGAACACCGGGGAGCTGTTTTTT.